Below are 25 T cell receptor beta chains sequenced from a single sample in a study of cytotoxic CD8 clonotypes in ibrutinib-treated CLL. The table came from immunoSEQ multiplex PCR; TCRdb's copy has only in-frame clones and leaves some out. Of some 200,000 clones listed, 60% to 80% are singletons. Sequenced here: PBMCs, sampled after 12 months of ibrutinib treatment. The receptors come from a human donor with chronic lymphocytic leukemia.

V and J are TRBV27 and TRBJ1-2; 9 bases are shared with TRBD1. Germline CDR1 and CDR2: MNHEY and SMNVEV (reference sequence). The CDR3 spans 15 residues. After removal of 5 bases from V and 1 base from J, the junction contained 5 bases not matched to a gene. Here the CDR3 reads CASSPGTGYNYGYTF. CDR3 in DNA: TGTGCCAGCAGTCCCGGGACAGGGTATAACTATGGCTACACCTTC.

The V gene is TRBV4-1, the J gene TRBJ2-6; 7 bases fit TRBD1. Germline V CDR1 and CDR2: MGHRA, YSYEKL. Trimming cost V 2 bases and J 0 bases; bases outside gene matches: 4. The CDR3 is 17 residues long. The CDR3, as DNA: TGCGCCAGCAGCCAACACAGGGGTACCTCTGGGGCCAACGTCCTGACTTTC. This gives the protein CASSQHRGTSGANVLTF.

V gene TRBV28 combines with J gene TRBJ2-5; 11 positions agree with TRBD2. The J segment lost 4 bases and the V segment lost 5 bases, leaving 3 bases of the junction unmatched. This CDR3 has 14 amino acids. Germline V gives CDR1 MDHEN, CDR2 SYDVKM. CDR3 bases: TGTGCCAGCAGTCTAGCGGGAGGCGGAGAGACCCAGTACTTC. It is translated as CASSLAGGGETQYF. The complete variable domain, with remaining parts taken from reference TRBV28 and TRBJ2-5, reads DVKVTQSSRYLVKRTGEKVFLECVQDMDHENMFWYRQDPGLGLRLIYFSYDVKMKEKGDIPEGYSVSREKKERFSLILESASTNQTSMYLCASSLAGGGETQYFGPGTRLLVL.

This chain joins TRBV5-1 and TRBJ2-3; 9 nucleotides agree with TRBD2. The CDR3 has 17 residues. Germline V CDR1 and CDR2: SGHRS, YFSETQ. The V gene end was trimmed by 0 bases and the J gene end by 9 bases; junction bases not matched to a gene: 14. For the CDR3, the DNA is TGCGCCAGCAGCTTGGCCGCGGCGGGAGGGCCGGCGGAAACGCAGTATTTT. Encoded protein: CASSLAAAGGPAETQYF.

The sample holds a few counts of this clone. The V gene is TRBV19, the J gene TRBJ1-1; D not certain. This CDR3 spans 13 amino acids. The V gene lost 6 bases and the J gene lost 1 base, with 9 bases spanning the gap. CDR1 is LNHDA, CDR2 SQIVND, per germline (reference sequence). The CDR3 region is CASRELQNTEAFF. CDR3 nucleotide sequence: TGTGCCAGTAGGGAACTGCAGAACACTGAAGCTTTCTTT.

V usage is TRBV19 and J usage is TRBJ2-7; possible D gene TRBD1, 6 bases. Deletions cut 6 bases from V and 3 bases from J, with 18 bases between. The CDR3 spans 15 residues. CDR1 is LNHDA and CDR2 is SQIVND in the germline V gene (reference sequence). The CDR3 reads CASRGMGQPYYEQYF. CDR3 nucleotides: TGTGCCAGTAGGGGTATGGGACAACCATACTACGAGCAGTACTTC.

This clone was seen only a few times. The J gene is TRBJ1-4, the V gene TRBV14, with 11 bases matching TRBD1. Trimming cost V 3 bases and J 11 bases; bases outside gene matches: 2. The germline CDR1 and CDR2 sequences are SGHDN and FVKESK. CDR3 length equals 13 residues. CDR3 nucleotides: TGTGCCAGCAGCCACGGGACAGGGGGGAAACTGTTTTTT. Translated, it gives CASSHGTGGKLFF.

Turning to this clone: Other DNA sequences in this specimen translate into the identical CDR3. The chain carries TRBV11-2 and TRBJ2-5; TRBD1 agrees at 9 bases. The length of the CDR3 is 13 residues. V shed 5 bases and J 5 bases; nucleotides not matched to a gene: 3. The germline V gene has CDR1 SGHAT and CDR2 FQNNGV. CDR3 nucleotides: TGTGCCAGCAGCCCCGGACAGGGGGAGACCCAGTACTTC. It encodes CASSPGQGETQYF. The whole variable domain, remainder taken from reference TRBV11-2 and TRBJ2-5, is EAGVAQSPRYKIIEKRQSVAFWCNPISGHATLYWYQQILGQGPKLLIQFQNNGVVDDSQLPKDRFSAERLKGVDSTLKIQPAKLEDSAVYLCASSPGQGETQYFGPGTRLLVL.

The CDR3 reads CASSVLAGQVIDTQYF. CDR3 nucleotides: TGTGCCAGCAGCGTATTAGCGGGACAGGTCATTGATACGCAGTATTTT. The chain combines TRBV9 with TRBJ2-3; D possibly matches TRBD1 or TRBD2 (8 bases each). With 1 base removed from V and 6 bases from J, the gap between germline ends came to 18 bases. This CDR3 contains 16 residues. CDR1 and CDR2 (germline): SGDLS, YYNGEE.

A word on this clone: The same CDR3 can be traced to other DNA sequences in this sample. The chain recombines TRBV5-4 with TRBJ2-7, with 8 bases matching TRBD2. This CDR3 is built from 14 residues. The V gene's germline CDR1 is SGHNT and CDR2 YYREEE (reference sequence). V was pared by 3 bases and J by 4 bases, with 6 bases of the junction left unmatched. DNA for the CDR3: TGTGCCAGCAGCTCCGGGACTAGTGGGTACGAGCAGTACTTC. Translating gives CASSSGTSGYEQYF.

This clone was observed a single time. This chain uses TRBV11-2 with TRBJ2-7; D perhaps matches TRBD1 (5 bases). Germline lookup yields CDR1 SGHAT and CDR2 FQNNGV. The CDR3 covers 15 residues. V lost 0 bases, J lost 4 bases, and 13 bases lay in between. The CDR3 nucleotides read TGTGCCAGCAGCTTAGATCCCCATCAGGGTTACGAGCAGTACTTC. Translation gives CASSLDPHQGYEQYF.

CDR3 coding DNA: TGTGCCAGCAGCCAGGGCCGCACTGAAGCTTTCTTT. This sequence encodes CASSQGRTEAFF. The chain combines TRBV4-2 with TRBJ1-1; D gene uncertain. V gave up 3 bases and J gave up 4 bases, with 6 bases separating them. Germline-derived CDR1 and CDR2 are LGHNA and YNFKEQ. The CDR3 spans 12 residues.

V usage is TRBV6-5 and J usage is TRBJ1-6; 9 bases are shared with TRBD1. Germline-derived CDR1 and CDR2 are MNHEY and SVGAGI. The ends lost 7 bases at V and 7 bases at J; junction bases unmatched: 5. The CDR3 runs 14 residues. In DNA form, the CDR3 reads TGTGCCAGCACCCCGGACAGGGGAAATTCACCCCTCCACTTT. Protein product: CASTPDRGNSPLHF.

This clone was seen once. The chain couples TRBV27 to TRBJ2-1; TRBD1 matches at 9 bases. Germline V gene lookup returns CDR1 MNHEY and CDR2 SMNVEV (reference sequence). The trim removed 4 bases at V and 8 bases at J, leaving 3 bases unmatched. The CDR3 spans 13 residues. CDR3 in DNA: TGTGCCAGCAGTTCAACAGGGGGCGATGAGCAGTTCTTC. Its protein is CASSSTGGDEQFF.

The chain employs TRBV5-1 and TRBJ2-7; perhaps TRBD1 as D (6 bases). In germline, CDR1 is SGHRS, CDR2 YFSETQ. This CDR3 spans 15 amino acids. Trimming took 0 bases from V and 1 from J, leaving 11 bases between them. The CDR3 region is CASSLAAGDSYEQYF. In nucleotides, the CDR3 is TGCGCCAGCAGCTTGGCGGCAGGGGATTCCTACGAGCAGTACTTC.

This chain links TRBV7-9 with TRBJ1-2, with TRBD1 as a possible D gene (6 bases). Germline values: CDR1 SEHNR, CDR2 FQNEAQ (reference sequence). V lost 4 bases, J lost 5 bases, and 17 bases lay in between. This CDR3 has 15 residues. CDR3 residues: CASSSAVGAAYGYTF. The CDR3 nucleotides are TGTGCCAGCAGCTCCGCCGTGGGGGCGGCGTATGGCTACACCTTC.

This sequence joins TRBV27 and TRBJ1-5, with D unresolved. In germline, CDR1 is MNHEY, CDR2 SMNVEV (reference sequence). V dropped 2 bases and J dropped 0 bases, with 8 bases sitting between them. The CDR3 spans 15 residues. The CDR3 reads CASSLEARSNQPQHF. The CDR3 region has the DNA TGTGCCAGCAGTTTAGAGGCCCGTAGCAATCAGCCCCAGCATTTT.

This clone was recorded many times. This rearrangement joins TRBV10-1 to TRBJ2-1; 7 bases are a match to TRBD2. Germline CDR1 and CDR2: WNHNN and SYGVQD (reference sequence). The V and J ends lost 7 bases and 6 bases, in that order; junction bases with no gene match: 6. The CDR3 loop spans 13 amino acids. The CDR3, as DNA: TGCGCCAGCATGCTGGGGGGGGGCAATGAGCAGTTCTTC. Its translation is CASMLGGGNEQFF.

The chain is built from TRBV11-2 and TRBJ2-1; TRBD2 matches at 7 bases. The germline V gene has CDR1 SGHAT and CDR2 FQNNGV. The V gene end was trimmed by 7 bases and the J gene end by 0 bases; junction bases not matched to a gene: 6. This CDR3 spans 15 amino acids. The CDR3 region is CASNNLAASYNEQFF. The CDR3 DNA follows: TGTGCCAGCAATAATCTAGCGGCCTCCTACAATGAGCAGTTCTTC.

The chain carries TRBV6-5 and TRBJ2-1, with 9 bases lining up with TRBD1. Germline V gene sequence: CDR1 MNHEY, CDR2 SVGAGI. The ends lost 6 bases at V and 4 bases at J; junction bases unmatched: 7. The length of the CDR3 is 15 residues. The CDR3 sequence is CASRHTGTGYNEQFF. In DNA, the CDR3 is TGTGCCAGCAGACATACCGGGACAGGGTACAATGAGCAGTTCTTC.

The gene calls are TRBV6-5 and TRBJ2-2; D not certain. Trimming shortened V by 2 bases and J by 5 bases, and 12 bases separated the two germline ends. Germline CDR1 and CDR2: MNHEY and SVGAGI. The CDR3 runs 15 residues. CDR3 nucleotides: TGTGCCAGCAGTTACATTACACAGAATACCGGGGAGCTGTTTTTT. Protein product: CASSYITQNTGELFF.

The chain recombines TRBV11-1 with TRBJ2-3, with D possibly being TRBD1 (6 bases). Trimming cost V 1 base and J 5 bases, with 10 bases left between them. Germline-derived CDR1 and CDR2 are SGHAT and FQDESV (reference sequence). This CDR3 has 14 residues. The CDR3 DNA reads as TGTGCCAGCAGCTTAGACAGGGTGGGAGATACGCAGTATTTT. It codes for CASSLDRVGDTQYF.

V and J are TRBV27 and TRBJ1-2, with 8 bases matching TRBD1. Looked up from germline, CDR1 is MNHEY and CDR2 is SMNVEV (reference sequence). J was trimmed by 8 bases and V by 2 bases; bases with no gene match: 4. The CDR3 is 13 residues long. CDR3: CASSLDRGGGYTF. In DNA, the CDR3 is TGTGCCAGCAGTTTAGACAGGGGCGGAGGCTACACCTTC.

CDR3 amino acids: CASSSEQNTEAFF. CDR3 nucleotide sequence: TGTGCCAGCTCATCGGAACAGAACACTGAAGCTTTCTTT. V usage is TRBV18 and J usage is TRBJ1-1, with D unclear. The germline CDR1 and CDR2 sequences are KGHSH and LQKENI. The V and J ends lost 5 bases and 1 base respectively, with 8 bases between them. This CDR3 has 13 residues.

The CDR3 nucleotides are TGCGCCAGCAGCTTGGTAGGTTTGCGGGAGGGGTATGGTGAGCAGTTCTTC. Translating it yields CASSLVGLREGYGEQFF. This chain uses TRBV5-1 with TRBJ2-1; 9 bases agree with TRBD2. This CDR3 is built from 17 residues. The junction had 13 bases not matched to a gene; V was cut back by 0 bases and J by 9 bases. Germline V lookup: CDR1 SGHRS, CDR2 YFSETQ.